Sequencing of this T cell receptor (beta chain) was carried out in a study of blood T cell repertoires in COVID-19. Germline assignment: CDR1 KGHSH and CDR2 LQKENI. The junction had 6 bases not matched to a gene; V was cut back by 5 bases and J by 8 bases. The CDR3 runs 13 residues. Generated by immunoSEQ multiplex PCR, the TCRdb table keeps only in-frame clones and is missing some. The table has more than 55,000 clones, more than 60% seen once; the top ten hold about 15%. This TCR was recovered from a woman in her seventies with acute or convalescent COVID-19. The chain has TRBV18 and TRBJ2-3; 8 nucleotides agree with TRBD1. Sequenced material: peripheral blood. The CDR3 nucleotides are TGTGCCAGCTCAGCCGAGGACAGGGCTACGCAGTATTTT. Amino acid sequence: CASSAEDRATQYF.